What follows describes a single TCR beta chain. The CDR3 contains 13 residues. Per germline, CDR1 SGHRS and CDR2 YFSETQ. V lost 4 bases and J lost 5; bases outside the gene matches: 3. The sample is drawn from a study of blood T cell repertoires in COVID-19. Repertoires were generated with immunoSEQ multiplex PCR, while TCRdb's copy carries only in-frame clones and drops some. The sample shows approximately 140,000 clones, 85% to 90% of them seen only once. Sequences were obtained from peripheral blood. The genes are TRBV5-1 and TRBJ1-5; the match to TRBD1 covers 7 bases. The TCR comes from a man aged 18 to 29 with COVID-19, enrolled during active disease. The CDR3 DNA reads TGCGCCAGCAGCAAGACAGGGTATCAGCCCCAGCATTTT. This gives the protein CASSKTGYQPQHF.